The 32 T cell receptor beta chains below all came from one sample that was sequenced in a study of cytomegalovirus exposure and HLA in healthy donors. The PCR had 60 Vbeta and 13 Jbeta primers. Assay: immunoSEQ multiplex PCR; the TCRdb copy retains only in-frame clones and omits some. The repertoire includes under 250,000 clones, approximately 78% of them detected once, and less than 4.5% sits in the top ten. Specimen: PBMCs. All receptors derive from a male donor in good health and CMV-seronegative.

This sequence joins TRBV19 and TRBJ1-2; 8 bases agree with TRBD1. This CDR3 spans 15 amino acids. Looked up from germline, CDR1 is LNHDA and CDR2 is SQIVND (reference sequence). V dropped 8 bases and J dropped 4; count of bases not matched to a gene: 12. The DNA of the CDR3 is TGTGCCAGTGCGACCCCGCAGGGGGCGATCTATGGCTACACCTTC. It translates to CASATPQGAIYGYTF.

The sample holds a few counts of this clone. V gene TRBV5-8 combines with J gene TRBJ1-1, with D uncertain. CDR1 and CDR2 (germline): SGHTS, YDEGEE. Trimming pared 2 bases from V and 1 base from J, leaving 9 bases between. The length of the CDR3 is 14 residues. CDR3 loop: CASSFGRENTEAFF. The CDR3 DNA reads as TGTGCCAGCAGCTTCGGCCGGGAGAACACTGAAGCTTTCTTT.

The CDR3 nucleotides read TGTGCCAGCAGCACCCTCGGGGTTTCGGAGGGTCCCTACGAGCAGTACTTC. It translates to CASSTLGVSEGPYEQYF. This chain links TRBV21-1 with TRBJ2-7; the table's D call TRBD2 went unverified against the DNA. TRBV21-1 constitutes a pseudogene. The CDR3 covers 17 residues.

The rearrangement links TRBV28 to TRBJ2-3; TRBD1 agrees at 9 bases. Trimming removed 3 bases from V and 3 bases from J; junction bases left unmatched: 7. Germline V gene lookup returns CDR1 MDHEN and CDR2 SYDVKM. This CDR3 spans 16 amino acids. The CDR3 bases are TGTGCCAGCAGTTTGGGACAGGGTGCTGGAACAGATACGCAGTATTTT. This sequence encodes CASSLGQGAGTDTQYF.

This sequence joins TRBV5-1 and TRBJ2-3, with D hard to call. V was trimmed by 4 bases and J by 5 bases, leaving 8 bases between them. Germline V CDR1 and CDR2: SGHRS, YFSETQ. The length of the CDR3 is 12 residues. The CDR3, as DNA: TGCGCCAGCAGCCTAGACGGAGATACGCAGTATTTT. Translation: CASSLDGDTQYF.

This clone was seen more than once but under ten times. The rearrangement links TRBV7-2 to TRBJ2-5; 11 nucleotides match TRBD2. Trimming took 6 bases from V and 5 from J; bases not matched to a gene: 11. This CDR3 has 16 amino acids. Per the germline V gene, CDR1 is SGHTA and CDR2 is FQGNSA. The CDR3 sequence: CASRPRVSGRGETQYF. CDR3 bases: TGTGCCAGCAGACCGCGGGTTAGCGGGAGGGGCGAGACCCAGTACTTC.

The chain has TRBV18 and TRBJ2-1; D may be TRBD1 (7 bases). Between the trimmed V and J ends, which lost 3 bases and 9 bases, there was a span of 12 bases. CDR1 is KGHSH, CDR2 LQKENI, per germline. The CDR3 covers 13 residues. CDR3: CASSPQGGGEQFF. The CDR3 DNA is TGTGCCAGCTCACCCCAGGGGGGAGGTGAGCAGTTCTTC. Full variable domain (rest looked up from reference TRBV18 and TRBJ2-1): NAGVMQNPRHLVRRRGQEARLRCSPMKGHSHVYWYRQLPEEGLKFMVYLQKENIIDESGMPKERFSAEFPKEGPSILRIQQVVRGDSAAYFCASSPQGGGEQFFGPGTRLTVL.

As to this clone: This CDR3 fails to terminate in the conserved phenylalanine or tryptophan, so it likely reflects a read error. This rearrangement joins TRBV6-6 to TRBJ2-7; 8 bases agree with TRBD2. In germline, CDR1 is MNHNY, CDR2 SVGAGI (reference sequence). The CDR3 is 14 amino acids. The junction had 9 bases not matched to a gene; V was cut back by 7 bases and J by 4 bases. In nucleotides, the CDR3 is TGTGCCAGCAAGGAAGCGGGGGCGGGTTACGAGCAGTACCTC. Amino acid sequence: CASKEAGAGYEQYL.

The chain is built from TRBV28 and TRBJ1-2; D ambiguous. V was clipped by 2 bases and J by 8 bases, with 12 bases between them. The CDR3 extends over 13 amino acids. Per germline, CDR1 MDHEN and CDR2 SYDVKM. CDR3 protein: CASSLTGTRGYTF. Written as DNA, the CDR3 is TGTGCCAGCAGTTTAACCGGAACGAGGGGCTACACCTTC.

The J gene is TRBJ2-7, the V gene TRBV18, with 9 positions matching TRBD2. Per germline, CDR1 KGHSH and CDR2 LQKENI. The CDR3 is made up of 18 amino acids. J lost 0 bases, V lost 3 bases, and 12 bases had no gene match. As DNA, the CDR3 is TGTGCCAGCTCACCGTGGGGCCCTAGCGGGATCTCCTCCTACGAGCAGTACTTC. Translating it yields CASSPWGPSGISSYEQYF. The whole variable domain, remainder taken from reference TRBV18 and TRBJ2-7, is NAGVMQNPRHLVRRRGQEARLRCSPMKGHSHVYWYRQLPEEGLKFMVYLQKENIIDESGMPKERFSAEFPKEGPSILRIQQVVRGDSAAYFCASSPWGPSGISSYEQYFGPGTRLTVT.

This clone came up a few times. V gene TRBV7-2 combines with J gene TRBJ2-1; 8 positions agree with TRBD2. The CDR3 sequence is 17 residues long. In germline, CDR1 is SGHTA, CDR2 FQGNSA. The V gene end was trimmed by 1 base and the J gene end by 5 bases; junction bases not matched to a gene: 10. The DNA of the CDR3 is TGTGCCAGCAGCTTAGGGGTCAGCGGGAGCTTCGACAATGAGCAGTTCTTC. It codes for CASSLGVSGSFDNEQFF.

V usage is TRBV5-6 and J usage is TRBJ2-3; TRBD2 aligns across 8 bases. Germline V gives CDR1 SGHDT, CDR2 YYEEEE. V trimming: 2 bases; J trimming: 4 bases; junction bases outside the gene matches: 12. This CDR3 region has 17 residues. The CDR3 nucleotides are TGTGCCAGCAGCTTTGCCACCGGGAGGGCCTTTGCAGATACGCAGTATTTT. Amino acid sequence: CASSFATGRAFADTQYF.

The rearrangement joins TRBV5-1 to TRBJ2-5; 7 bases agree with TRBD1. Germline V lookup: CDR1 SGHRS, CDR2 YFSETQ. The length of the CDR3 is 15 residues. V lost 4 bases, J lost 5 bases, and 11 bases stayed unmatched. CDR3 loop: CASSHGTEGMETQYF. In DNA, the CDR3 is TGCGCCAGCAGCCACGGGACAGAGGGGATGGAGACCCAGTACTTC.

This chain uses TRBV7-3 with TRBJ2-5, with D possibly matching TRBD1 (6 bases). The V end was cut by 2 bases, the J end by 4 bases, with 11 bases between. This CDR3 contains 14 residues. Germline CDR1 reads SGHTA; CDR2 reads FQGTGA. The CDR3: CASSLFGGGETQYF. The CDR3 coding sequence is TGTGCCAGCAGCTTATTTGGGGGCGGAGAGACCCAGTACTTC.

V and J are TRBV5-4 and TRBJ1-1; tentative D call: TRBD1 (5 bases). This CDR3 region has 15 residues. CDR1 is SGHNT and CDR2 is YYREEE in the germline V gene (reference sequence). Trimming took off 1 base at V and 5 bases at J, with 15 bases between the two ends. The CDR3 here is CASSLIKGIGTEAFF. In DNA form, the CDR3 reads TGTGCCAGCAGCTTGATCAAGGGGATCGGGACTGAAGCTTTCTTT.

The rearrangement links TRBV13 to TRBJ2-5; D might be TRBD1 (6 bases). The V end lost 2 bases, the J end lost 0 bases, and 16 bases lay between the germline ends. From germline, CDR1 is PRHDT and CDR2 FYEKMQ (reference sequence). The CDR3 is 17 amino acids. This CDR3 reads CASSLSDRRTYQETQYF. The CDR3 nucleotides are TGTGCCAGCAGCTTAAGCGACAGGAGGACCTACCAAGAGACCCAGTACTTC.

This clone was seen a handful of times. The rearrangement uses TRBV19 and TRBJ2-3; no clear D gene. Germline V gene data show CDR1 as LNHDA and CDR2 as SQIVND (reference sequence). V lost 6 bases to trimming and J lost 1 base, with 14 bases between them. The CDR3 sequence is 15 residues long. The CDR3 reads CASRIILRGTDTQYF. The CDR3 nucleotides read TGTGCCAGTAGGATAATACTCCGCGGCACAGATACGCAGTATTTT. The variable domain in full, completed from reference TRBV19 and TRBJ2-3, reads DGGITQSPKYLFRKEGQNVTLSCEQNLNHDAMYWYRQDPGQGLRLIYYSQIVNDFQKGDIAEGYSVSREKKESFPLTVTSAQKNPTAFYLCASRIILRGTDTQYFGPGTRLTVL.

The chain combines TRBV28 with TRBJ1-1; no firm D call. V lost 5 bases, J lost 1 base, and 8 bases lay in between. There are 13 residues in the CDR3. Germline V gene data show CDR1 as MDHEN and CDR2 as SYDVKM. This CDR3 reads CASSNLRNTEAFF. The CDR3 bases are TGTGCCAGCAGTAATTTGAGGAACACTGAAGCTTTCTTT.

This chain connects TRBV6-1 to TRBJ2-7; TRBD2 matches at 14 bases. The CDR3 is 16 residues long. J was trimmed by 3 bases and V by 2 bases; bases with no gene match: 3. CDR1 and CDR2 (germline): MNHNS, SASEGT. The CDR3 DNA reads TGTGCCAGCAGTGAACGGACTAGCGGGAGGTTCTACGAGCAGTACTTC. This sequence encodes CASSERTSGRFYEQYF.

This clone was counted a few times. The identical CDR3 is also encoded by other nucleotide sequences in the sample. The rearrangement uses TRBV7-2 and TRBJ2-7; D gene ambiguous. The CDR3 spans 11 residues. Germline CDR1 is SGHTA and CDR2 is FQGNSA. V lost 2 bases, J lost 3 bases, and 2 bases lay in between. The CDR3 protein is CASSLYYEQYF. CDR3 bases: TGTGCCAGCAGCTTATACTACGAGCAGTACTTC.

The V call is TRBV27, the J call TRBJ2-7; 12 bases align to TRBD2. Trimming cost V 3 bases and J 4 bases; bases outside gene matches: 7. The germline V gene encodes CDR1 MNHEY and CDR2 SMNVEV (reference sequence). This CDR3 has 16 amino acids. CDR3 region: CASSFVTSGRFYEQYF. The CDR3 DNA reads TGTGCCAGCAGTTTTGTAACTAGCGGGAGGTTTTACGAGCAGTACTTC.

The chain carries TRBV19 and TRBJ2-3; D is possibly TRBD1 (6 bases). The CDR3 length is 14 residues. Germline CDR1 is LNHDA and CDR2 is SQIVND (reference sequence). Trimming pared 7 bases from V and 4 bases from J, leaving 15 bases between. CDR3 amino acids: CASTPLPGADTQYF. The CDR3 region has the DNA TGTGCCAGTACCCCACTTCCAGGGGCAGATACGCAGTATTTT. The entire variable domain, with the rest obtained from reference TRBV19 and TRBJ2-3, is as follows: DGGITQSPKYLFRKEGQNVTLSCEQNLNHDAMYWYRQDPGQGLRLIYYSQIVNDFQKGDIAEGYSVSREKKESFPLTVTSAQKNPTAFYLCASTPLPGADTQYFGPGTRLTVL.

The chain employs TRBV6-5 and TRBJ2-5, with D perhaps TRBD1 (5 bases). The assigned J gene may be wrong: the sequence end matches TRBJ2-7 better. Germline values: CDR1 MNHEY, CDR2 SVGAGI. The CDR3 runs to 14 residues. This CDR3 reads CASSYQDRAYEQYF. CDR3 nucleotide sequence: TGTGCCAGCAGTTACCAAGACAGAGCCTACGAGCAGTACTTC.

This clone was observed a single time. The rearrangement uses TRBV5-1 and TRBJ2-7; possibly TRBD2 for D (5 bases). The CDR3 is 16 residues long. The V gene's germline CDR1 is SGHRS and CDR2 YFSETQ. Trimming pared 0 bases from V and 0 bases from J, leaving 13 bases between. CDR3 in DNA: TGCGCCAGCAGCTTGGGGGCAAAGGACTCCTCCTACGAGCAGTACTTC. Amino acid sequence: CASSLGAKDSSYEQYF.

The V and J genes are TRBV27 and TRBJ2-2; 7 bases line up with TRBD1. J gave up 7 bases and V 3 bases, and 11 bases lay outside the gene matches. The CDR3 is 16 amino acids. Germline V gene sequence: CDR1 MNHEY, CDR2 SMNVEV (reference sequence). Written as DNA, the CDR3 is TGTGCCAGCAGTTTTGACAGGGTCGGTAATGGCGGGGAGCTGTTTTTT. Translation gives CASSFDRVGNGGELFF.

The gene calls are TRBV7-3 and TRBJ1-5, with a weak D call TRBD1 (6 bases). Per germline, CDR1 SGHTA and CDR2 FQGTGA. The CDR3 is made up of 13 amino acids. The V end was cut by 5 bases, the J end by 4 bases, with 9 bases between. For the CDR3, the DNA is TGTGCCAGCAGCAAGGGGGTGAATCAGCCCCAGCATTTT. As protein: CASSKGVNQPQHF.

This clone was seen a handful of times. V gene TRBV5-1 combines with J gene TRBJ2-1; 9 bases map to TRBD2. V shed 3 bases, J shed 0 bases, and the junction held 4 bases outside the gene matches. The CDR3 loop spans 16 amino acids. The germline gives CDR1 SGHRS, CDR2 YFSETQ. Here the CDR3 reads CASSSGLASSYNEQFF. CDR3 in DNA: TGCGCCAGCAGCTCTGGACTAGCGAGCTCCTACAATGAGCAGTTCTTC.

The genes are TRBV2 and TRBJ1-5; D remains ambiguous. The V gene's germline CDR1 is SNHLY and CDR2 FYNNEI. This CDR3 is 13 amino acids long. The V end lost 1 base, the J end lost 6 bases, and 7 bases lay between the germline ends. CDR3 region: CASSEEWAQPQHF. CDR3 sequence (DNA): TGTGCCAGCAGTGAAGAATGGGCTCAGCCCCAGCATTTT.

The chain joins TRBV5-4 to TRBJ1-4, with D perhaps matching TRBD1 (6 bases). CDR1 and CDR2 from the germline V gene are SGHNT and YYREEE (reference sequence). V gave up 5 bases and J gave up 8 bases, with 19 bases separating them. This CDR3 comprises 15 residues. The CDR3 reads CASSQTQGTEEKLFF. CDR3 coding DNA: TGTGCCAGCAGTCAGACTCAGGGGACGGAGGAAAAACTGTTTTTT.

This clone occurred a few times. The chain employs TRBV6-5 and TRBJ1-1; 9 positions match TRBD1. The CDR3 is 15 amino acids. Losses at the gene ends were 2 bases for V and 5 bases for J; bases not matched to a gene: 6. The germline CDR1 and CDR2 sequences are MNHEY and SVGAGI. The DNA of the CDR3 is TGTGCCAGCAGTTACCGTGGACAGGGGAGTACTGAAGCTTTCTTT. It encodes CASSYRGQGSTEAFF.

This clone was seen more than once but under ten times. This rearrangement joins TRBV5-6 to TRBJ2-7; D possibly corresponds to TRBD1 (5 bases). Germline V gene sequence: CDR1 SGHDT, CDR2 YYEEEE. The ends were cut back, 5 bases at V and 6 bases at J, with 12 bases in the middle. This CDR3 region has 12 residues. CDR3 region: CASRGLSGEQYF. Here the CDR3 DNA reads TGTGCCAGCAGGGGGCTTTCCGGCGAGCAGTACTTC.

The rearrangement uses TRBV5-1 and TRBJ1-3; D gene unclear. CDR3 length: 14 residues. Between the trimmed V and J ends, which lost 4 bases and 4 bases, there was a span of 12 bases. Per the germline V gene, CDR1 is SGHRS and CDR2 is YFSETQ. The CDR3 is CASSGPSGGNTIYF. DNA for the CDR3: TGCGCCAGCAGCGGGCCCTCGGGAGGAAACACCATATATTTT.